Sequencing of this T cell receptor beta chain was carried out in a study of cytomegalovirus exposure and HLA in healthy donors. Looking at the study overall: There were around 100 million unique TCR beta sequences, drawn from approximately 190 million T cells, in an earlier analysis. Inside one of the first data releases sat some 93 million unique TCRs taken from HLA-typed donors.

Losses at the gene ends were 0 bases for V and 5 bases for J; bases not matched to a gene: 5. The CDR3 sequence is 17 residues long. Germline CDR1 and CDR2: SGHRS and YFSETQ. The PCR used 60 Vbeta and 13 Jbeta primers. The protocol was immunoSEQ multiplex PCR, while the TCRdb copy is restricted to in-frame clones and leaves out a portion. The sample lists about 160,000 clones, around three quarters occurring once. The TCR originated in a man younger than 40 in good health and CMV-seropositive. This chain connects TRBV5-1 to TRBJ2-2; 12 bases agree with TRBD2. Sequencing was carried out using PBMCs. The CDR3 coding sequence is TGCGCCAGCAGCTTGGAGCTTGGACTAGCGGGAACCGGGGAGCTGTTTTTT. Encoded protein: CASSLELGLAGTGELFF.